The source of this T cell receptor beta chain is a study of T cell responses to AZD1222 COVID-19 vaccine. General study points: Repertoires were obtained only post-peak T cell response. Donors were mostly white British, more females; clonal diversity possibly underestimated. Nearly half of spike-specific TCRs reportedly go after variant regions that carry no mutations. Baseline serology detected seropositivity in only 5 or 6 AZD1222 recipients.

Some clones are missing from TCRdb's copy, which holds only in-frame ones; the method was immunoSEQ multiplex PCR. The sample carries about 180,000 clones, approximately 90% recorded once. CDR1 is SGHNT, CDR2 YYREEE, per germline (reference sequence). With V trimmed by 3 bases and J by 7 bases, 12 bases remained unmatched. This CDR3 has 15 amino acids. With regard to this clone: Antigen specificity is unknown.

The chain employs TRBV5-4 and TRBJ2-7; TRBD2 aligns across 8 bases. This TCR came from an adult who received the AZD1222 COVID-19 vaccine. Sample: peripheral blood, taken 28 days after the second AZD1222 dose. In DNA, the CDR3 is TGTGCCAGCAGCTCTCGACAGGCGCCGGGGGGGGAGCAGTACTTC. It yields the protein CASSSRQAPGGEQYF.